The sequence of this T cell receptor (beta chain) was determined in a study of shared clonotypes between healthy human individuals. This CDR3 spans 13 amino acids. CDR1 is SGHVS, CDR2 FQNEAQ, per germline. V lost 5 bases and J lost 2, with 8 bases in between. The protocol was immunoSEQ multiplex PCR, while the TCRdb copy is restricted to in-frame clones and leaves out a portion. Counted here are around 510,000 clones, approximately 95% occurring once; the ten biggest clones make up approximately 0.06%. Donors were healthy HIV-negative adults without recent acute infections or vaccinations. Donors comprised only Caucasian adults living in Nashville, Tennessee. CD4+ cells yielded CD45RA+ naive and CD45RA-negative memory subsets. Study-level points and caveats: In general, naive subsets displayed greater estimated richness than memory subsets did.

For this clone: Its specificity is not known.

The rearrangement joins TRBV7-8 to TRBJ2-3, with D unresolved. The source material was naive CD4+ T cells sorted from blood. Subset reported: CD45RA+ positively selected. This receptor was taken from a woman aged 25 to 39 in good health. CDR3 sequence: CASSLGYTDTQYF. The CDR3 bases are TGTGCCAGCAGCCTAGGGTACACAGATACGCAGTATTTT.